The next 14 T cell receptor beta chains were all read from a single sample in a study of blood T cell repertoires in COVID-19. Profiling relied on immunoSEQ multiplex PCR, and the TCRdb table lists in-frame clones only, not all of them. The sample has 75,000 or so clones, approximately 80% seen once. Input material: peripheral blood. The receptors come from a man in his fifties or sixties with active or convalescent COVID-19.

The J gene is TRBJ1-5, the V gene TRBV19; 9 bases line up with TRBD1. Germline trimming cut 5 bases from V and 5 bases from J; bases unmatched to any gene: 16. CDR3 length equals 18 residues. CDR1 is LNHDA, CDR2 SQIVND, per germline (reference sequence). The CDR3 is CASSVQGALFSPYQPQHF. For the CDR3, the DNA is TGTGCCAGTAGTGTACAGGGGGCGCTTTTCAGCCCTTATCAGCCCCAGCATTTT.

The rearrangement uses TRBV5-8 and TRBJ1-5; a weak D match, TRBD1 (5 bases). Germline V lookup: CDR1 SGHTS, CDR2 YDEGEE. V lost 2 bases and J 4 bases, leaving 7 bases between the germline ends. CDR3 length: 13 residues. The CDR3 region has the DNA TGTGCCAGCAGCTTCGGGGGGAATCAGCCCCAGCATTTT. Its translation: CASSFGGNQPQHF.

The genes are TRBV12-3 or TRBV12-4 and TRBJ1-1; the D is unclear. The CDR3 contains 13 residues. V lost 5 bases, J lost 2 bases, and 9 bases lay in between. CDR3 nucleotide sequence: TGTGCCAGCAGTCGAGTACTAAACACTGAAGCTTTCTTT. Translation gives CASSRVLNTEAFF.

The chain uses TRBV19 and TRBJ2-2; D perhaps matches TRBD2 (5 bases). The CDR3 contains 14 residues. The V and J ends lost 4 bases and 4 bases respectively, with 10 bases between them. Germline V gives CDR1 LNHDA, CDR2 SQIVND (reference sequence). As DNA, the CDR3 is TGTGCCAGTAGTAGGGGAGTCGCCACCGGGGAGCTGTTTTTT. Its translation: CASSRGVATGELFF.

The chain employs TRBV19 and TRBJ2-1, with 8 bases fitting TRBD2. V trimming: 6 bases; J trimming: 2 bases; junction bases outside the gene matches: 9. The germline V gene has CDR1 LNHDA and CDR2 SQIVND (reference sequence). The CDR3 contains 16 residues. CDR3 protein: CASSLTSAATYNEQFF. CDR3 nucleotide sequence: TGTGCCAGTAGCTTGACTAGCGCGGCTACCTACAATGAGCAGTTCTTC.

This chain uses TRBV19 with TRBJ2-4, with 7 nucleotides matching TRBD2. V shed 7 bases and J 0 bases; nucleotides not matched to a gene: 3. From germline, CDR1 is LNHDA and CDR2 SQIVND (reference sequence). CDR3 size: 14 residues. CDR3 sequence reads: CASMGGIAKNIQYF. In nucleotides, the CDR3 is TGTGCCAGTATGGGGGGGATAGCCAAAAACATTCAGTACTTC.

The genes are TRBV5-6 and TRBJ2-7; TRBD2 agrees at 11 bases. CDR3 size: 16 residues. V lost 3 bases to trimming and J lost 4 bases; unmatched junction nucleotides: 9. Germline V lookup: CDR1 SGHDT, CDR2 YYEEEE. This chain's CDR3 is CASSSPGTSGPYEQYF. CDR3 nucleotide sequence: TGTGCCAGCAGCTCGCCCGGGACTAGCGGCCCATACGAGCAGTACTTC.

This clone was observed once. This CDR3 is also generated by other DNA sequences in the sample. The V gene is TRBV30, the J gene TRBJ1-1; 7 nucleotides align to TRBD1. The CDR3 is 15 amino acids. CDR1 and CDR2 (germline): GTSNPN, SVGIG (reference sequence). The J segment lost 1 base and the V segment lost 1 base, leaving 6 bases of the junction unmatched. CDR3 nucleotide sequence: TGTGCCTGGAGTGCATTAGGACAGGCGAACACTGAAGCTTTCTTT. It translates to CAWSALGQANTEAFF.

V usage is TRBV6-5 and J usage is TRBJ2-7; no definite D call. The CDR3 spans 14 residues. CDR1 and CDR2 from the germline V gene are MNHEY and SVGAGI. Trimming removed 6 bases from V and 4 bases from J, with 16 bases in between. Here the CDR3 DNA reads TGTGCCAGCAGGACCGGGTCTGTTGGGTACGAGCAGTACTTC. Translation gives CASRTGSVGYEQYF.

The rearrangement uses TRBV24-1 and TRBJ1-5; perhaps TRBD1 as D (5 bases). V was trimmed by 0 bases and J by 3 bases, leaving 8 bases between them. The CDR3 covers 15 residues. Germline loops: CDR1 KGHDR, CDR2 SFDVKD. This CDR3 reads CATSDLYRTNQPQHF. DNA of the CDR3: TGTGCCACCAGTGATTTGTACAGGACCAATCAGCCCCAGCATTTT.

CDR3 nucleotide sequence: TGCGCCAGCAGCTTTGGACTAGCCCAAAGCTCCTACAATGAGCAGTTCTTC. It specifies CASSFGLAQSSYNEQFF. The rearrangement joins TRBV5-1 to TRBJ2-1, with 8 bases lining up with TRBD2. Germline CDR1 and CDR2: SGHRS and YFSETQ. The CDR3 totals 17 residues. V shed 2 bases, J shed 0 bases, and the junction held 7 bases outside the gene matches.

This rearrangement joins TRBV7-9 to TRBJ1-2; D gene unclear. The CDR3 runs 13 residues. Trimming cost V 3 bases and J 0 bases, with 5 bases left between them. Looked up from germline, CDR1 is SEHNR and CDR2 is FQNEAQ (reference sequence). CDR3 sequence reads: CASSFGSNYGYTF. CDR3 sequence (DNA): TGTGCCAGCAGCTTTGGCTCTAACTATGGCTACACCTTC.

V is TRBV20-1 and J is TRBJ2-7, with TRBD1 identical over 8 bases. This CDR3 comprises 14 residues. Unmatched junction bases numbered 6, after V lost 3 bases and J lost 2 bases. Per germline, CDR1 DFQATT and CDR2 SNEGSKA (reference sequence). The CDR3 DNA is TGCAGTGCTAGTCTCGAGACAGGGGCCTACGAGCAGTACTTC. It is translated as CSASLETGAYEQYF.

The chain is built from TRBV19 and TRBJ2-6; 12 nucleotides line up with TRBD2. V lost 8 bases to trimming and J lost 0 bases; unmatched junction nucleotides: 5. The V gene's germline CDR1 is LNHDA and CDR2 SQIVND (reference sequence). This CDR3 is 17 amino acids long. CDR3 sequence (DNA): TGTGCCAGTGGTCCTAGCGGGGGGGCCTCTGGGGCCAACGTCCTGACTTTC. Its translation: CASGPSGGASGANVLTF.